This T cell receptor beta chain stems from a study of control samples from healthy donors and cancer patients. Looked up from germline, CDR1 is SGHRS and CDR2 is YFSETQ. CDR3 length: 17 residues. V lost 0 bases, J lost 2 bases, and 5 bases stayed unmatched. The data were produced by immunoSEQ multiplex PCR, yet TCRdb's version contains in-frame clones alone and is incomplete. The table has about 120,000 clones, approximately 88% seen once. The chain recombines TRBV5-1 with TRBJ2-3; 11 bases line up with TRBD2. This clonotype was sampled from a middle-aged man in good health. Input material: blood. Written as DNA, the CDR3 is TGCGCCAGCAGCTTGGATCTAGCGGGGGGCCTCACAGATACGCAGTATTTT. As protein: CASSLDLAGGLTDTQYF.